The 3 T cell receptor beta chains below were found in one sample sequenced in a study of T-cell memory formation after mild COVID-19. TCRdb re-called the 5' RACE reads with MiXCR, one entry per CDR3 protein. Altogether about 180,000 distinct CDR3 sequences are present, roughly 16% being singletons, with the ten largest covering approximately 2.1%. Sample: PBMCs or a T cell subset sorted from them (not recorded which). Receptors originate from an adult woman who had mild COVID-19 (a few samples of this study predate the infection). Cell type and time point are not known.

The rearrangement uses TRBV6-5 and TRBJ2-7; D unclear. Deletions cut 6 bases from V and 3 bases from J, with 6 bases between. CDR1 is MNHEY and CDR2 is SVGAGI in the germline V gene. CDR3 length equals 11 residues. This CDR3 reads CASRHSYEQYF. In nucleotides, the CDR3 is TGTGCCAGCAGACACAGCTACGAGCAGTACTTC.

In its sample, this clonotype was seen a few times. The V and J genes are TRBV12-3 or TRBV12-4 and TRBJ2-7; weak D call: TRBD2 (6 bases). V lost 5 bases, J lost 3 bases, and 17 bases lay in between. The CDR3 spans 15 residues. CDR3 in DNA: TGTGCCAGCAGTCCCCCCCGGGAGCTCAACTACGAGCAGTACTTC. It encodes CASSPPRELNYEQYF.

The sample holds a few counts of this clonotype. The rearrangement links TRBV29-1 to TRBJ2-2, with TRBD1 identical over 12 bases. J was trimmed by 4 bases and V by 7 bases; bases with no gene match: 7. This CDR3 is built from 15 residues. CDR1 is SQVTM and CDR2 is ANQGSEA in the germline V gene. Here the CDR3 reads CSAGTGGSSTGELFF. For the CDR3, the DNA is TGCAGCGCCGGGACAGGGGGCTCGAGCACCGGGGAGCTGTTTTTT.